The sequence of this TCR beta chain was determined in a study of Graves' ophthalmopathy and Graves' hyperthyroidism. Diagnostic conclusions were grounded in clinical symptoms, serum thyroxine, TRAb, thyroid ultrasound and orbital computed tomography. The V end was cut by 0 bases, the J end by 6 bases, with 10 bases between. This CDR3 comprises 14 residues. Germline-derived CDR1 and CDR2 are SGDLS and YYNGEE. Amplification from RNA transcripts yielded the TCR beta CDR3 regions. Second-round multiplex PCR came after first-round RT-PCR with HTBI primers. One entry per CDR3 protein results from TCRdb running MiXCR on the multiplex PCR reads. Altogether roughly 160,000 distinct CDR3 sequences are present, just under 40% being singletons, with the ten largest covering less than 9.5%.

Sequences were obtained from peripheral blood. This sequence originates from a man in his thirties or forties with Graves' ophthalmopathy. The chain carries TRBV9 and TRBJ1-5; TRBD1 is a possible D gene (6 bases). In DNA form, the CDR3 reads TGTGCCAGCAGCGTAGACGGGGGCGTTCAGCCCCAGCATTTT. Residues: CASSVDGGVQPQHF.